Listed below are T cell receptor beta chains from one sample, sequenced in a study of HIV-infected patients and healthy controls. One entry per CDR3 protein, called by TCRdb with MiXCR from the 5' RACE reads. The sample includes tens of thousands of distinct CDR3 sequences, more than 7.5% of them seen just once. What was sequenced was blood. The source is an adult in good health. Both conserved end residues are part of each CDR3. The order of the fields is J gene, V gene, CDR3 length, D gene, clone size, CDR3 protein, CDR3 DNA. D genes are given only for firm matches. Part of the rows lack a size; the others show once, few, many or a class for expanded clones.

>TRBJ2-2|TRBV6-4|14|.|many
CASKEQTGTGELFF
TGTGCCAGCAAGGAACAGACGGGAACCGGGGAGCTGTTTTTT
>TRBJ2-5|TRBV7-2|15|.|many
CASSSKGSWGETQYF
TGTGCCAGCAGCTCCAAAGGGTCCTGGGGAGAGACCCAGTACTTC
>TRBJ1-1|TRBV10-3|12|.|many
CAISTGMSEAFF
TGTGCCATCAGTACGGGAATGAGTGAAGCTTTCTTT
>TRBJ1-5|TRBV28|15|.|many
CASSADIGLRQPQHF
TGTGCCAGCTCCGCGGACATAGGCCTGAGGCAGCCCCAGCATTTT
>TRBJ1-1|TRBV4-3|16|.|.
CASSRVLRPKGTEAFF
TGCGCCAGCAGCCGAGTGTTGAGACCGAAGGGGACTGAAGCTTTCTTT
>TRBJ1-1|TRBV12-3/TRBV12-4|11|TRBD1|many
CASSAPGQALF
TGTGCCAGCAGTGCCCCAGGACAGGCCCTTTTT
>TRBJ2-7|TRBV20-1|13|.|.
CSAGGTEAYEQYF
TGCAGTGCTGGGGGGACAGAAGCCTACGAGCAGTACTTC
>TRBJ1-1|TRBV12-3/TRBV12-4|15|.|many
CASSPGQAWGTEAFF
TGTGCCAGCAGTCCGGGACAAGCTTGGGGCACTGAAGCTTTCTTT
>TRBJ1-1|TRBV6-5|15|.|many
CASSYAGGGWTEAFF
TGTGCCAGCAGTTACGCCGGGGGGGGATGGACTGAAGCTTTCTTT
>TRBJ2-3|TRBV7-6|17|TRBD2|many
CASSLRTSGVSTDTQYF
TGTGCCAGCAGCTTACGGACTAGCGGGGTGAGCACAGATACGCAGTATTTT
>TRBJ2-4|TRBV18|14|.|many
CASSPGQSGNIQYF
TGTGCCAGCTCACCGGGGCAATCTGGGAACATTCAGTACTTC
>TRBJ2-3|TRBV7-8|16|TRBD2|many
CASSPIAGGFTDTQYF
TGTGCCAGCAGCCCGATAGCGGGGGGGTTCACAGATACGCAGTATTTT
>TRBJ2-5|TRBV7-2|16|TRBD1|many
CASSLGLGTEKETQYF
TGTGCCAGCAGCTTAGGTTTAGGGACAGAAAAAGAGACCCAGTACTTC
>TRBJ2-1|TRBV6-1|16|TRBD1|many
CASSEYGTGIYNEQFF
TGTGCCAGCAGTGAATATGGGACAGGGATCTACAATGAGCAGTTCTTC
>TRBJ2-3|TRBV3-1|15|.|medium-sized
CASSQGSGGTDTQYF
TGTGCCAGCAGCCAAGGTAGCGGAGGCACAGATACGCAGTATTTT
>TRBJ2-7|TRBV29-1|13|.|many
CSVEEGLTHEQYF
TGCAGCGTTGAAGAGGGGTTGACCCACGAGCAGTACTTC
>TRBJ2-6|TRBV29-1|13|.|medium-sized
CSYSDSGANVLTF
TGCAGCTACTCGGACTCTGGGGCCAACGTCCTGACTTTC
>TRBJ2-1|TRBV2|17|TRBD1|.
CASSRRMDRGPYNEQFF
TGTGCCAGCAGTAGGAGAATGGACAGGGGCCCCTACAATGAGCAGTTCTTC
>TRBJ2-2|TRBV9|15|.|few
CASSVGRGNTGELFF
TGTGCCAGCAGCGTTGGCCGCGGAAACACCGGGGAGCTGTTTTTT
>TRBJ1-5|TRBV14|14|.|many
CASSQGFSNQPQHF
TGTGCCAGCAGCCAAGGGTTTAGCAATCAGCCCCAGCATTTT